These 26 T cell receptor beta chains came from one sample sequenced in a study of shared clonotypes between healthy human individuals. The protocol was immunoSEQ multiplex PCR, while the TCRdb copy is restricted to in-frame clones and leaves out a portion. The table lists fewer than 600,000 clones, about 76% of them singletons, with approximately 13% in the top ten. The sequenced sample was PBMCs. These TCRs come from a middle-aged woman in good health. Some clones in this sample may be carry-over from other donors' samples.

The rearrangement links TRBV6-5 to TRBJ2-3, with 8 bases matching TRBD2. The CDR3 runs 15 residues. From germline, CDR1 is MNHEY and CDR2 SVGAGI. The trim removed 6 bases at V and 3 bases at J, leaving 8 bases unmatched. Here the CDR3 DNA reads TGTGCCAGCAGCCCGGTGGGCGGGAGGACAGATACGCAGTATTTT. Translated, it gives CASSPVGGRTDTQYF.

The V call is TRBV30, the J call TRBJ1-3; D is ambiguous. In germline, CDR1 is GTSNPN, CDR2 SVGIG (reference sequence). The CDR3 is 15 amino acids. V lost 1 base to trimming and J lost 2 bases, with 12 bases between them. In DNA, the CDR3 is TGTGCCTGGAGTGGGCTCCTGGGCCCTGGAAACACCATATATTTT. This translates into CAWSGLLGPGNTIYF.

The J gene is TRBJ1-4, the V gene TRBV28; 7 bases line up with TRBD1. The CDR3 has 17 amino acids. V gave up 4 bases and J gave up 3 bases; unmatched junction bases: 11. Germline V gives CDR1 MDHEN, CDR2 SYDVKM. The CDR3: CASSYPGGGGANEKLFF. DNA for the CDR3: TGTGCCAGCAGTTACCCGGGAGGGGGCGGAGCTAATGAAAAACTGTTTTTT.

This chain joins TRBV30 and TRBJ2-3, with unresolved D. The V gene lost 3 bases and the J gene lost 0 bases, with 16 bases spanning the gap. This CDR3 has 16 residues. From germline, CDR1 is GTSNPN and CDR2 SVGIG (reference sequence). The CDR3 here is CAWRPWLSSSTDTQYF. The CDR3 DNA reads TGTGCCTGGAGGCCTTGGTTGAGCAGTAGCACAGATACGCAGTATTTT.

Points on this clone: Other DNA sequences in this sample translate to the same CDR3. The V gene is TRBV30, the J gene TRBJ2-3; no clear D gene. Trimming took off 2 bases at V and 6 bases at J, with 6 bases between the two ends. The CDR3 is made up of 11 amino acids. Germline assignment: CDR1 GTSNPN and CDR2 SVGIG (reference sequence). The CDR3 sequence is CAWSPRDTQYF. In nucleotides, the CDR3 is TGTGCCTGGAGTCCTCGGGATACGCAGTATTTT.

The chain employs TRBV5-1 and TRBJ2-3; D gene uncertain. V lost 4 bases, J lost 6 bases, and 12 bases lay in between. The CDR3 consists of 13 residues. The germline CDR1 and CDR2 sequences are SGHRS and YFSETQ. The CDR3 nucleotides are TGCGCCAGCAGCCCCCTGGGATCCGATACGCAGTATTTT. Translation: CASSPLGSDTQYF.

The V gene is TRBV28, the J gene TRBJ2-1; weak D call: TRBD2 (6 bases). The CDR3 is 16 residues long. Germline CDR1 and CDR2: MDHEN and SYDVKM. Trimming removed 0 bases from V and 4 bases from J, with 13 bases in between. The CDR3: CASSLWGGENYNEQFF. In DNA form, the CDR3 reads TGTGCCAGCAGTTTATGGGGGGGAGAAAATTACAATGAGCAGTTCTTC.

The chain has TRBV11-2 and TRBJ2-1, with a weak D call TRBD2 (5 bases). V lost 5 bases and J lost 6, with 20 bases in between. This CDR3 is built from 16 residues. Germline V gene data show CDR1 as SGHAT and CDR2 as FQNNGV. Here the CDR3 reads CASSAGLNPLFNEQFF. The CDR3 coding sequence is TGTGCCAGCAGCGCGGGTTTGAATCCTTTGTTCAATGAGCAGTTCTTC.

The chain links TRBV7-2 to TRBJ2-3; D is uncertain. Germline CDR1 and CDR2: SGHTA and FQGNSA. The V gene lost 1 base and the J gene lost 2 bases, with 10 bases spanning the gap. The CDR3 has 15 amino acids. This CDR3 reads CASSLVGQITDTQYF. The DNA of the CDR3 is TGTGCCAGCAGCTTAGTCGGCCAGATCACAGATACGCAGTATTTT.

This chain uses TRBV10-3 with TRBJ1-5, with a weak D call TRBD1 (6 bases). Germline CDR1 ENHRY, CDR2 SYGVKD. This CDR3 spans 14 amino acids. Trimming shortened V by 2 bases and J by 7 bases, and 12 bases separated the two germline ends. CDR3 DNA sequence: TGTGCCATCAGTGAGACGGGGGGCAGCCAGCCCCAGCATTTT. Protein product: CAISETGGSQPQHF.

V is TRBV10-3 and J is TRBJ2-7; D is unclear. The CDR3 loop spans 13 amino acids. Germline V gene sequence: CDR1 ENHRY, CDR2 SYGVKD. V lost 6 bases and J lost 1, with 10 bases in between. CDR3 in DNA: TGTGCCATCAGAGCCTCTAGATCCTACGAGCAGTACTTC. Translating it yields CAIRASRSYEQYF.

This chain uses TRBV30 with TRBJ2-5; D is perhaps TRBD1 (6 bases). The closer fit of TRBJ2-7 to the DNA end suggests the J call may be wrong. The CDR3 totals 14 residues. The germline V gene has CDR1 GTSNPN and CDR2 SVGIG (reference sequence). CDR3 residues: CAWSVLRGSYEQYF. For the CDR3, the DNA is TGTGCCTGGAGTGTACTCAGGGGCTCCTACGAGCAGTACTTC.

J is TRBJ1-2 and V is TRBV7-8; tentatively, D is TRBD1 (5 bases). There are 14 residues in the CDR3. Between the trimmed V and J ends, which lost 0 bases and 4 bases, there was a span of 9 bases. The V gene's germline CDR1 is SGHVS and CDR2 FQNEAQ. CDR3 nucleotide sequence: TGTGCCAGCAGCTTAGCTTTGGGGGTCTATGGCTACACCTTC. Amino acid sequence: CASSLALGVYGYTF. Filled out from reference TRBV7-8 and TRBJ1-2, the complete variable domain reads GAGVSQSPRYKVAKRGQDVALRCDPISGHVSLFWYQQALGQGPEFLTYFQNEAQLDKSGLPSDRFFAERPEGSVSTLKIQRTQQEDSAVYLCASSLALGVYGYTFGSGTRLTVV.

The chain uses TRBV10-3 and TRBJ1-4; D remains unclear. Trimming shortened V by 6 bases and J by 8 bases, and 13 bases separated the two germline ends. Germline V lookup: CDR1 ENHRY, CDR2 SYGVKD. This CDR3 is built from 13 residues. CDR3 amino acids: CAIRVAPEEKLFF. Written as DNA, the CDR3 is TGTGCCATCAGGGTGGCGCCGGAGGAAAAACTGTTTTTT.

V gene TRBV5-1 combines with J gene TRBJ2-5; 9 bases are shared with TRBD2. J was trimmed by 1 base and V by 1 base; bases with no gene match: 11. The CDR3 is 18 amino acids. The germline V gene has CDR1 SGHRS and CDR2 YFSETQ. CDR3 in amino acids: CASSLNPTSGITQETQYF. In DNA form, the CDR3 reads TGCGCCAGCAGCTTGAACCCGACTAGCGGCATTACCCAAGAGACCCAGTACTTC.

The rearrangement links TRBV9 to TRBJ1-2; no firm D call. Germline CDR1 reads SGDLS; CDR2 reads YYNGEE. The CDR3 consists of 12 residues. V gave up 0 bases and J gave up 3 bases, with 3 bases separating them. CDR3 sequence: CASSVGYYGYTF. CDR3 coding DNA: TGTGCCAGCAGCGTAGGTTACTATGGCTACACCTTC.

The chain combines TRBV2 with TRBJ1-5; 9 nucleotides agree with TRBD1. In germline, CDR1 is SNHLY, CDR2 FYNNEI. The trim removed 6 bases at V and 5 bases at J, leaving 8 bases unmatched. This CDR3 has 15 amino acids. The CDR3 spells CASSAGQGKYQPQHF. DNA of the CDR3: TGTGCCAGCAGCGCGGGACAGGGAAAGTATCAGCCCCAGCATTTT.

The chain combines TRBV28 with TRBJ2-3; 10 nucleotides align to TRBD2. V gave up 3 bases and J gave up 4 bases; unmatched junction bases: 7. This CDR3 spans 16 amino acids. Germline lookup yields CDR1 MDHEN and CDR2 SYDVKM. The DNA of the CDR3 is TGTGCCAGCAGTTTCGCACTAGCGGGACGGGCAGATACGCAGTATTTT. This translates into CASSFALAGRADTQYF.

This clone occurred once. The sample carries other DNA sequences with the same CDR3. J is TRBJ2-7 and V is TRBV27; D uncertain. Per germline, CDR1 MNHEY and CDR2 SMNVEV (reference sequence). The V end was cut by 2 bases, the J end by 3 bases, with 8 bases between. This CDR3 spans 13 amino acids. CDR3 sequence: CASSLSYGYEQYF. Here the CDR3 DNA reads TGTGCCAGCAGTTTAAGTTATGGCTACGAGCAGTACTTC.

The table lists this clone with a count of one. This chain uses TRBV11-2 with TRBJ1-5; no clear D gene. Trimming removed 0 bases from V and 4 bases from J, with 10 bases in between. The CDR3 consists of 15 residues. Germline V gene sequence: CDR1 SGHAT, CDR2 FQNNGV. The CDR3 reads CASSLDGIGNQPQHF. The CDR3 coding sequence is TGTGCCAGCAGCTTAGATGGTATCGGAAATCAGCCCCAGCATTTT.

The sample holds a few counts of this clone. Other DNA sequences in the same sample also yield this CDR3. The chain is built from TRBV28 and TRBJ2-1, with 9 positions matching TRBD2. From germline, CDR1 is MDHEN and CDR2 SYDVKM. The CDR3 is 15 residues long. V lost 5 bases, J lost 0 bases, and 2 bases stayed unmatched. CDR3 residues: CASSETSGSYNEQFF. The CDR3 DNA reads as TGTGCCAGCAGTGAGACTAGCGGCTCCTACAATGAGCAGTTCTTC.

This clone has only one observation. The J gene is TRBJ2-4, the V gene TRBV30, with D unresolved. Germline loops: CDR1 GTSNPN, CDR2 SVGIG (reference sequence). V was pared by 0 bases and J by 6 bases, with 18 bases between. This CDR3 comprises 16 residues. As DNA, the CDR3 is TGTGCCTGGAGTGTACGAAGGTTTGCGGAACGAAACATTCAGTACTTC. Its protein product is CAWSVRRFAERNIQYF.

V gene TRBV7-9 combines with J gene TRBJ2-5; the match to TRBD2 covers 11 bases. Germline V gene data show CDR1 as SEHNR and CDR2 as FQNEAQ (reference sequence). The junction had 6 bases not matched to a gene; V was cut back by 4 bases and J by 5 bases. The CDR3 runs 15 residues. CDR3 DNA sequence: TGTGCCAGCAGCTCCTTACTAGCGGGAGTTGAGACCCAGTACTTC. This gives the protein CASSSLLAGVETQYF.

The chain joins TRBV7-2 to TRBJ2-7, with D possibly being TRBD2 (5 bases). The germline V gene encodes CDR1 SGHTA and CDR2 FQGNSA. This CDR3 region has 15 residues. V was clipped by 5 bases and J by 4 bases, with 18 bases between them. CDR3 nucleotides: TGTGCCAGCAGCCACCCCCTGGGGAGAACGTACGAGCAGTACTTC. Translated, it gives CASSHPLGRTYEQYF.

The chain carries TRBV5-1 and TRBJ2-1, with 12 bases matching TRBD2. This CDR3 contains 14 residues. The germline CDR1 and CDR2 sequences are SGHRS and YFSETQ. Trimming cost V 5 bases and J 8 bases; bases outside gene matches: 5. This CDR3 reads CASRGLAGLDEQFF. The CDR3 coding sequence is TGCGCCAGCAGAGGACTAGCGGGACTTGATGAGCAGTTCTTC.

CDR3 amino acids: CASSLSLAVGNEQFF. CDR3 nucleotides: TGCGCCAGCAGCTTATCCCTAGCCGTGGGGAATGAGCAGTTCTTC. The chain uses TRBV5-1 and TRBJ2-1; D is possibly TRBD2 (5 bases). This CDR3 has 15 amino acids. Trimming shortened V by 2 bases and J by 7 bases, and 16 bases separated the two germline ends. Germline V lookup: CDR1 SGHRS, CDR2 YFSETQ.